This T cell receptor beta chain was found in a study of control samples from healthy donors and cancer patients. This table comes from immunoSEQ multiplex PCR, and its TCRdb copy is limited to in-frame clones, with some not included. Here the sample spans 100,000 to 150,000 clones, 75% to 95% being singletons. The sequence was obtained from a man between 18 and 35 years old in good health. The sequencing sample was made of blood.

The CDR3: CASHWDDYGYTF. The CDR3 nucleotides read TGTGCCAGCCATTGGGACGACTATGGCTACACCTTC. The chain uses TRBV2 and TRBJ1-2; maybe TRBD1 (5 bases). V was trimmed by 8 bases and J by 3 bases, leaving 10 bases between them. The CDR3 is 12 amino acids. Per germline, CDR1 SNHLY and CDR2 FYNNEI.